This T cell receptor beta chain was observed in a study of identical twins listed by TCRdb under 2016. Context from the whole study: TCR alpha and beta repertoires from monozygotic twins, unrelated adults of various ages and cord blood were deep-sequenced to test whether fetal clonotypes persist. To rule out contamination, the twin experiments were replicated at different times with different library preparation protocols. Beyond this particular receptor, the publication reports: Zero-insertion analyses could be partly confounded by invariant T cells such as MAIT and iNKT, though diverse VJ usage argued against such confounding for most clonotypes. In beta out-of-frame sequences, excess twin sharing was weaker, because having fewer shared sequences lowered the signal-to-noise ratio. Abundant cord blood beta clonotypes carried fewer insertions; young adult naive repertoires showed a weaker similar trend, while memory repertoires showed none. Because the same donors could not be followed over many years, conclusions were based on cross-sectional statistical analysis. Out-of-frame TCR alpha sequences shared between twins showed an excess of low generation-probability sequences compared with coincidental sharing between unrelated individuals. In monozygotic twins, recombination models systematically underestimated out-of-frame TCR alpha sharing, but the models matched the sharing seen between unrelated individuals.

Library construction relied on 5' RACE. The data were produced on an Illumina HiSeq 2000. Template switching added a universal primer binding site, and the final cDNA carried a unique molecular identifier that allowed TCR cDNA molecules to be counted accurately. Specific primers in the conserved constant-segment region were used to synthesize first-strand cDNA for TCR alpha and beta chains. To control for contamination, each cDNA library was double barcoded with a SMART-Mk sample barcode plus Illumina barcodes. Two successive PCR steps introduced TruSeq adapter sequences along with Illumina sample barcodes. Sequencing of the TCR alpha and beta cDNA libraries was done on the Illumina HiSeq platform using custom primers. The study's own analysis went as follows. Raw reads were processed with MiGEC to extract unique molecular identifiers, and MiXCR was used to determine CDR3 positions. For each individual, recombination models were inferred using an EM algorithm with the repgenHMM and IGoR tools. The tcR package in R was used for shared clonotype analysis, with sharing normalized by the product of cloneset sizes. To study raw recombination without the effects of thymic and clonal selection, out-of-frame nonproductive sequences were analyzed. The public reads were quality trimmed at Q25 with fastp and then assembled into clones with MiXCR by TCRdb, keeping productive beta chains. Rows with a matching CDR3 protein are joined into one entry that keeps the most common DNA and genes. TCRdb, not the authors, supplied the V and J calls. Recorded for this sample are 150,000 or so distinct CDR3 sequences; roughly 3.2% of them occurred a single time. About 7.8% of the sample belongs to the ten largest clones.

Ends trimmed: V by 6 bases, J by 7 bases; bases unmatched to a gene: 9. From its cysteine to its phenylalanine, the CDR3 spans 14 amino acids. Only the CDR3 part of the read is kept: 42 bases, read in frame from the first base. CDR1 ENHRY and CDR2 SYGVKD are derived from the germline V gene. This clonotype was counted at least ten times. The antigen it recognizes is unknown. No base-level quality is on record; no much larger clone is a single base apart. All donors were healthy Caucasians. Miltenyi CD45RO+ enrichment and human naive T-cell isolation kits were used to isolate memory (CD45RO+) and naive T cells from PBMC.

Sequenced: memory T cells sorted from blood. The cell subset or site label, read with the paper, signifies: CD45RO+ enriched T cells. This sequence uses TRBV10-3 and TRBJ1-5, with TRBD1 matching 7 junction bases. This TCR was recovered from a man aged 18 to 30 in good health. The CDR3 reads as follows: CAISPDRDGQPQHF. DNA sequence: TGTGCCATCAGCCCCGACAGGGACGGGCAGCCCCAGCATTTT.